A selection of T cell receptor beta chains follows, all from one sample in a study of siplizumab effects on memory and regulatory T cells. TCRdb's table, derived via immunoSEQ multiplex PCR, lists solely in-frame clones and lacks some. Here the sample spans about 72,000 clones, roughly nine tenths being singletons. The sequenced material came from CD8+ T cells sorted from blood. These receptors were taken from a human donor in good health. Each CDR3 is given with its conserved first and last residue. Each record gives: clone size, D gene, J gene, V gene, CDR3 protein, CDR3 DNA. The D gene is left open where the match is weak. Size values are once, few and many counts, or a class for expanded clones, and some rows have none.

clone_size: .
d_call: .
j_call: TRBJ1-2
v_call: TRBV7-8
cdr3_aa: CASSPGVGTVYGYTF
cdr3_nt: TGTGCCAGCAGCCCAGGCGTCGGGACCGTCTATGGCTACACCTTC

clone_size: few
d_call: TRBD2
j_call: TRBJ2-2
v_call: TRBV29-1
cdr3_aa: CSVTTLAGGLGELFF
cdr3_nt: TGCAGCGTTACCACTCTAGCGGGGGGGCTCGGGGAGCTGTTTTTT

clone_size: .
d_call: .
j_call: TRBJ1-4
v_call: TRBV9
cdr3_aa: CASSVGEGLWEKLFF
cdr3_nt: TGTGCCAGCAGCGTAGGGGAAGGGCTTTGGGAAAAACTGTTTTTT

clone_size: .
d_call: TRBD1
j_call: TRBJ2-5
v_call: TRBV4-2
cdr3_aa: CASSQTGGEETQYF
cdr3_nt: TGTGCCAGCAGCCAAACAGGGGGCGAAGAGACCCAGTACTTC

clone_size: .
d_call: TRBD1
j_call: TRBJ2-1
v_call: TRBV4-1
cdr3_aa: CASSQGQGQGYNEQFF
cdr3_nt: TGCGCCAGCAGCCAAGGTCAGGGACAGGGTTACAATGAGCAGTTCTTC

clone_size: .
d_call: TRBD1
j_call: TRBJ2-3
v_call: TRBV4-1
cdr3_aa: CASSQDLQGADTQYF
cdr3_nt: TGCGCCAGCAGCCAAGATCTTCAGGGGGCAGATACGCAGTATTTT

clone_size: .
d_call: .
j_call: TRBJ1-5
v_call: TRBV9
cdr3_aa: CASSVGDSYSNQPQHF
cdr3_nt: TGTGCCAGCAGCGTAGGGGATAGCTATAGCAATCAGCCCCAGCATTTT

clone_size: .
d_call: .
j_call: TRBJ2-7
v_call: TRBV4-2
cdr3_aa: CASSQESGLDSYEQYF
cdr3_nt: TGTGCCAGCAGCCAAGAATCTGGACTCGATTCCTACGAGCAGTACTTC

clone_size: .
d_call: TRBD2
j_call: TRBJ2-7
v_call: TRBV29-1
cdr3_aa: CSVDELAGDEQYF
cdr3_nt: TGCAGCGTTGATGAACTAGCGGGAGACGAGCAGTACTTC

clone_size: .
d_call: .
j_call: TRBJ1-5
v_call: TRBV7-9
cdr3_aa: CASSSIYSNQPQHF
cdr3_nt: TGTGCCAGCAGCTCCATATATAGCAATCAGCCCCAGCATTTT

clone_size: .
d_call: .
j_call: TRBJ1-1
v_call: TRBV19
cdr3_aa: CASSIDGAGEAFF
cdr3_nt: TGTGCCAGTAGTATAGATGGGGCAGGAGAAGCTTTCTTT

clone_size: .
d_call: .
j_call: TRBJ1-4
v_call: TRBV5-6
cdr3_aa: CASSLEGFDEKLFF
cdr3_nt: TGTGCCAGCAGCTTGGAGGGTTTCGATGAAAAACTGTTTTTT

clone_size: once
d_call: TRBD1
j_call: TRBJ1-2
v_call: TRBV7-9
cdr3_aa: CASSGNDRDSFDGYTF
cdr3_nt: TGTGCCAGCAGCGGGAATGACAGGGACAGTTTCGATGGCTACACCTTC

clone_size: .
d_call: .
j_call: TRBJ2-7
v_call: TRBV19
cdr3_aa: CASSISSSFLYEQYF
cdr3_nt: TGTGCCAGTAGTATTTCTTCTAGTTTCCTTTACGAGCAGTACTTC

clone_size: .
d_call: TRBD1
j_call: TRBJ1-5
v_call: TRBV6-1
cdr3_aa: CASIDRAEPNQPQHF
cdr3_nt: TGTGCCAGCATTGACAGGGCCGAGCCCAATCAGCCCCAGCATTTT

clone_size: .
d_call: .
j_call: TRBJ2-3
v_call: TRBV5-6
cdr3_aa: CASSLAGADTQYF
cdr3_nt: TGTGCCAGCAGCTTGGCCGGGGCAGATACGCAGTATTTT

clone_size: .
d_call: .
j_call: TRBJ1-5
v_call: TRBV19
cdr3_aa: CASSTLGQPQHF
cdr3_nt: TGTGCCAGTAGTACTTTGGGGCAGCCCCAGCATTTT

clone_size: once
d_call: .
j_call: TRBJ1-1
v_call: TRBV25-1
cdr3_aa: CASSEAGATEAFF
cdr3_nt: TGTGCCAGCAGTGAAGCGGGGGCGACTGAAGCTTTCTTT

clone_size: .
d_call: TRBD2
j_call: TRBJ2-7
v_call: TRBV7-6
cdr3_aa: CASGRGSGEQYF
cdr3_nt: TGTGCCAGCGGGAGGGGATCTGGGGAGCAGTACTTC

clone_size: .
d_call: .
j_call: TRBJ1-3
v_call: TRBV4-1
cdr3_aa: CASSPAGGTSGNTIYF
cdr3_nt: TGCGCCAGCAGCCCGGCCGGGGGCACCTCTGGAAACACCATATATTTT

clone_size: .
d_call: .
j_call: TRBJ1-2
v_call: TRBV2
cdr3_aa: CASSDRGAGGYTF
cdr3_nt: TGTGCCAGCAGTGATCGGGGGGCAGGCGGCTACACCTTC

clone_size: .
d_call: .
j_call: TRBJ2-7
v_call: TRBV2
cdr3_aa: CASSGPVGAYEQYF
cdr3_nt: TGTGCCAGCAGTGGACCGGTAGGAGCCTACGAGCAGTACTTC

clone_size: once
d_call: .
j_call: TRBJ1-1
v_call: TRBV6-1
cdr3_aa: CASSNPPDRNTEAFF
cdr3_nt: TGTGCCAGCAGTAACCCTCCGGACAGGAACACTGAAGCTTTCTTT

clone_size: .
d_call: .
j_call: TRBJ1-6
v_call: TRBV6-1
cdr3_aa: CASSEAENSPLHF
cdr3_nt: TGTGCCAGCAGTGAAGCTGAGAATTCACCCCTCCACTTT

clone_size: .
d_call: .
j_call: TRBJ2-7
v_call: TRBV5-1
cdr3_aa: CASSLDVSGEQYF
cdr3_nt: TGCGCCAGCAGCTTGGATGTCTCGGGCGAGCAGTACTTC

clone_size: .
d_call: .
j_call: TRBJ2-3
v_call: TRBV18
cdr3_aa: CASSPWAADSTDTQYF
cdr3_nt: TGTGCCAGCTCACCTTGGGCGGCTGATAGCACAGATACGCAGTATTTT

clone_size: .
d_call: TRBD1
j_call: TRBJ1-2
v_call: TRBV7-9
cdr3_aa: CASSWGTGINLDGYTF
cdr3_nt: TGTGCCAGCAGCTGGGGGACAGGGATCAACCTCGACGGCTACACCTTC

clone_size: .
d_call: .
j_call: TRBJ2-7
v_call: TRBV7-8
cdr3_aa: CASSLEGFDEQYF
cdr3_nt: TGTGCCAGCAGCTTAGAGGGTTTCGACGAGCAGTACTTC

clone_size: .
d_call: .
j_call: TRBJ2-1
v_call: TRBV14
cdr3_aa: CASSQVGMGLYNEQFF
cdr3_nt: TGTGCCAGCAGCCAAGTGGGCATGGGATTGTACAATGAGCAGTTCTTC

clone_size: .
d_call: TRBD1
j_call: TRBJ2-3
v_call: TRBV7-8
cdr3_aa: CASSLSGGWTDTQYF
cdr3_nt: TGTGCCAGCAGCTTATCAGGGGGTTGGACAGATACGCAGTATTTT

clone_size: .
d_call: .
j_call: TRBJ2-3
v_call: TRBV27
cdr3_aa: CASSFFGSTDTQYF
cdr3_nt: TGTGCCAGCAGTTTTTTCGGTAGCACAGATACGCAGTATTTT

clone_size: .
d_call: TRBD1
j_call: TRBJ2-7
v_call: TRBV15
cdr3_aa: CATSSRDRGHEQYF
cdr3_nt: TGTGCCACCAGCAGCCGGGACAGGGGTCACGAGCAGTACTTC

clone_size: .
d_call: .
j_call: TRBJ1-5
v_call: TRBV21-1
cdr3_aa: CASSKAFRGEGQPQHF
cdr3_nt: TGTGCCAGCAGCAAAGCGTTCAGGGGGGAGGGTCAGCCCCAGCATTTT

clone_size: .
d_call: .
j_call: TRBJ2-5
v_call: TRBV15
cdr3_aa: CATSSARPGRETQYF
cdr3_nt: TGTGCCACCAGCAGCGCGCGTCCGGGGAGGGAGACCCAGTACTTC

clone_size: .
d_call: .
j_call: TRBJ1-2
v_call: TRBV5-6
cdr3_aa: CASSQQLYGYTF
cdr3_nt: TGTGCCAGCAGCCAACAACTGTATGGCTACACCTTC

clone_size: .
d_call: TRBD2
j_call: TRBJ2-5
v_call: TRBV5-4
cdr3_aa: CASSSRLAGSYQETQYF
cdr3_nt: TGTGCCAGCAGCTCTCGACTAGCGGGATCGTACCAAGAGACCCAGTACTTC

clone_size: .
d_call: TRBD2
j_call: TRBJ2-2
v_call: TRBV27
cdr3_aa: CASSQTPLAGAGELFF
cdr3_nt: TGTGCCAGCAGTCAGACCCCACTAGCGGGAGCTGGGGAGCTGTTTTTT

clone_size: .
d_call: TRBD2
j_call: TRBJ2-3
v_call: TRBV30
cdr3_aa: CAWSQESGGPDTQYF
cdr3_nt: TGTGCCTGGAGTCAAGAATCGGGAGGGCCCGATACGCAGTATTTT

clone_size: .
d_call: .
j_call: TRBJ2-2
v_call: TRBV4-1
cdr3_aa: CASSQGNTGELFF
cdr3_nt: TGCGCCAGCAGCCAAGGGAACACCGGGGAGCTGTTTTTT

clone_size: .
d_call: .
j_call: TRBJ2-1
v_call: TRBV7-9
cdr3_aa: CASSPIRRDTVYNEQFF
cdr3_nt: TGTGCCAGCAGCCCCATACGTCGGGACACAGTCTACAATGAGCAGTTCTTC

clone_size: .
d_call: TRBD2
j_call: TRBJ2-7
v_call: TRBV6-5
cdr3_aa: CASSPTSGSYEQYF
cdr3_nt: TGTGCCAGCAGCCCTACTAGCGGGAGTTACGAGCAGTACTTC

clone_size: once
d_call: .
j_call: TRBJ2-6
v_call: TRBV7-9
cdr3_aa: CASSLEWAGANVLTF
cdr3_nt: TGTGCCAGCAGCTTAGAGTGGGCTGGGGCCAACGTCCTGACTTTC

clone_size: .
d_call: .
j_call: TRBJ1-2
v_call: TRBV27
cdr3_aa: CASSATGVNYGYTF
cdr3_nt: TGTGCCAGCAGTGCAACCGGGGTTAACTATGGCTACACCTTC

clone_size: .
d_call: .
j_call: TRBJ2-1
v_call: TRBV6-4
cdr3_aa: CASRGGDAVDEQFF
cdr3_nt: TGTGCCAGCAGGGGTGGGGACGCGGTCGATGAGCAGTTCTTC

clone_size: .
d_call: .
j_call: TRBJ1-5
v_call: TRBV7-9
cdr3_aa: CASSRTGEDNQPQHF
cdr3_nt: TGTGCCAGCAGCCGAACGGGGGAGGACAATCAGCCCCAGCATTTT

clone_size: .
d_call: .
j_call: TRBJ2-3
v_call: TRBV11-3
cdr3_aa: CASSLGTDTQYF
cdr3_nt: TGTGCCAGCAGCTTAGGCACAGATACGCAGTATTTT